The next 23 T cell receptor beta chains were all read from a single sample in a study of cytomegalovirus exposure and HLA in healthy donors. PCR used 60 Vbeta primers and 13 Jbeta primers. The method was immunoSEQ multiplex PCR; TCRdb's version includes in-frame clones alone and lacks a portion of them. Among under 200,000 clones listed, 65% to 80% were seen once. Sequencing input: PBMCs. The receptors here all came from a woman in her thirties or forties in good health and CMV-seropositive.

This chain links TRBV30 with TRBJ2-7; no definite D call. The CDR3 extends over 11 amino acids. The germline gives CDR1 GTSNPN, CDR2 SVGIG (reference sequence). Trimming took off 0 bases at V and 4 bases at J, with 4 bases between the two ends. Here the CDR3 reads CAWSVEYEQYF. For the CDR3, the DNA is TGTGCCTGGAGTGTTGAGTACGAGCAGTACTTC.

Comments on this clone: Other DNA sequences in the same sample also yield this CDR3. V usage is TRBV30 and J usage is TRBJ1-1, with D hard to call. Trimming left V 4 bases short and J 1 base short, with 7 bases between. The CDR3 length is 12 residues. Germline V gene sequence: CDR1 GTSNPN, CDR2 SVGIG (reference sequence). The CDR3 protein is CAWNRGNTEAFF. CDR3 in DNA: TGTGCCTGGAATCGGGGGAACACTGAAGCTTTCTTT.

This chain connects TRBV7-9 to TRBJ2-5; tentatively, D is TRBD2 (5 bases). The CDR3 totals 14 residues. V was pared by 1 base and J by 5 bases, with 11 bases between. Per germline, CDR1 SEHNR and CDR2 FQNEAQ (reference sequence). CDR3 nucleotides: TGTGCCAGCAGCTTAGGGGCCCGGAGGGAGACCCAGTACTTC. As protein: CASSLGARRETQYF.

The chain has TRBV5-1 and TRBJ2-3; 7 bases are a match to TRBD1. This CDR3 spans 15 amino acids. The V segment lost 3 bases and the J segment 3 bases; nucleotides outside the gene matches: 7. CDR1 is SGHRS and CDR2 is YFSETQ in the germline V gene. CDR3 DNA: TGCGCCAGCAGCTCACAGGGGCTTGCAACAGATACGCAGTATTTT. Residues: CASSSQGLATDTQYF.

This clone has a handful of counts. The rearrangement uses TRBV5-6 and TRBJ2-7; unclear D gene. The CDR3 consists of 12 residues. The germline V and J ends were trimmed by 0 bases and 4 bases, with 5 bases remaining between them. Germline V CDR1 and CDR2: SGHDT, YYEEEE. The CDR3 here is CASSLATYEQYF. The CDR3, as DNA: TGTGCCAGCAGCTTGGCCACATACGAGCAGTACTTC.

This sequence joins TRBV19 and TRBJ2-3, with D tentatively TRBD2 (6 bases). There are 16 residues in the CDR3. Trimming shortened V by 5 bases and J by 3 bases, and 18 bases separated the two germline ends. Looked up from germline, CDR1 is LNHDA and CDR2 is SQIVND (reference sequence). The CDR3 DNA follows: TGTGCCAGTAGTTCATTTGGCGGGAAACCTACAGATACGCAGTATTTT. Its translation is CASSSFGGKPTDTQYF.

The rearrangement joins TRBV28 to TRBJ2-2, with TRBD1 matching over 9 bases. The CDR3 covers 14 residues. CDR1 and CDR2 from the germline V gene are MDHEN and SYDVKM. The J segment lost 1 base and the V segment lost 10 bases, leaving 4 bases of the junction unmatched. The CDR3 bases are TGTGCCACCCAGGGACAGGGGAACACCGGGGAGCTGTTTTTT. Translation gives CATQGQGNTGELFF.

V and J are TRBV6-5 and TRBJ2-7; 11 nucleotides agree with TRBD2. Germline CDR1 is MNHEY and CDR2 is SVGAGI. The CDR3 consists of 16 residues. With V trimmed by 4 bases and J by 3 bases, 8 bases remained unmatched. The CDR3: CASSFVGGTSGYEQYF. The CDR3, as DNA: TGTGCCAGCAGTTTCGTGGGGGGGACTAGCGGCTACGAGCAGTACTTC.

V and J are TRBV5-6 and TRBJ1-1; no clear D gene. V was pared by 4 bases and J by 0 bases, with 10 bases between. CDR3 length: 14 residues. Germline loops: CDR1 SGHDT, CDR2 YYEEEE. The CDR3 nucleotides read TGTGCCAGCAGCCCCTGGGCCTTGAACACTGAAGCTTTCTTT. The encoded protein is CASSPWALNTEAFF. The full variable domain, in which reference TRBV5-6 and TRBJ1-1 provide the parts outside the CDR3, is DAGVTQSPTHLIKTRGQQVTLRCSPKSGHDTVSWYQQALGQGPQFIFQYYEEEERQRGNFPDRFSGHQFPNYSSELNVNALLLGDSALYLCASSPWALNTEAFFGQGTRLTVV.

The chain recombines TRBV5-4 with TRBJ2-7; tentatively, D is TRBD2 (5 bases). The CDR3 runs to 14 residues. CDR1 is SGHNT and CDR2 is YYREEE in the germline V gene (reference sequence). The V gene lost 6 bases and the J gene lost 6 bases, with 19 bases spanning the gap. The CDR3 loop reads CASTISLGVGEQYF. The CDR3 region has the DNA TGTGCCAGCACCATATCATTGGGAGTAGGCGAGCAGTACTTC.

This chain links TRBV30 with TRBJ2-3; D may be TRBD2 (6 bases). V dropped 8 bases and J dropped 0 bases, with 12 bases sitting between them. The CDR3 spans 13 residues. Per the germline V gene, CDR1 is GTSNPN and CDR2 is SVGIG (reference sequence). Here the CDR3 reads CAGTGTSTDTQYF. The CDR3 nucleotides read TGTGCCGGGACTGGGACTAGCACAGATACGCAGTATTTT.

The chain recombines TRBV5-4 with TRBJ2-4; a weak D match, TRBD2 (5 bases). V lost 4 bases, J lost 8 bases, and 10 bases lay in between. From germline, CDR1 is SGHNT and CDR2 YYREEE (reference sequence). This CDR3 contains 12 residues. The CDR3 here is CASSGQRDIQYF. CDR3 in DNA: TGTGCCAGCAGCGGCCAGAGGGACATTCAGTACTTC.

The J gene is TRBJ2-5, the V gene TRBV18; maybe TRBD1 (6 bases). Looked up from germline, CDR1 is KGHSH and CDR2 is LQKENI. The CDR3 loop spans 15 amino acids. The V gene lost 2 bases and the J gene lost 3 bases, with 13 bases spanning the gap. CDR3 sequence reads: CASSPNQGNEETQYF. CDR3 DNA sequence: TGTGCCAGCTCACCAAACCAGGGGAACGAAGAGACCCAGTACTTC.

The rearrangement joins TRBV27 to TRBJ1-5; D might be TRBD1 (5 bases). Per germline, CDR1 MNHEY and CDR2 SMNVEV (reference sequence). The CDR3 is made up of 16 amino acids. V shed 5 bases and J shed 3 bases, with 17 bases lying between them. CDR3 coding DNA: TGTGCCAGCAGTAGTACCGGGACTGTTAACAATCAGCCCCAGCATTTT. Protein product: CASSSTGTVNNQPQHF.

The CDR3 nucleotides read TGTGCCAGCAGTGGGACTAGCGGGGCGGAAAACATTCAGTACTTC. It yields the protein CASSGTSGAENIQYF. The chain links TRBV6-5 to TRBJ2-4; 13 bases match TRBD2. The J segment lost 5 bases and the V segment lost 5 bases, leaving 3 bases of the junction unmatched. Germline V CDR1 and CDR2: MNHEY, SVGAGI. The CDR3 is made up of 15 amino acids.

This chain connects TRBV5-4 to TRBJ1-2; D ambiguous. The V end was cut by 0 bases, the J end by 8 bases, with 11 bases between. This CDR3 spans 13 amino acids. Germline V gives CDR1 SGHNT, CDR2 YYREEE (reference sequence). The CDR3 region has the DNA TGTGCCAGCAGCTTGGAAGGGAGGGAGGGCTACACCTTC. Its translation is CASSLEGREGYTF.

In regard to this clone: This sample also contains other DNA sequences that code for the same CDR3. The V call is TRBV5-1, the J call TRBJ2-5; D possibly corresponds to TRBD2 (6 bases). Trimming shortened V by 4 bases and J by 7 bases, and 20 bases separated the two germline ends. This CDR3 is 15 amino acids long. Germline CDR1 reads SGHRS; CDR2 reads YFSETQ. CDR3 residues: CASSPGTPYGGTQYF. The CDR3 region has the DNA TGCGCCAGCAGCCCGGGGACCCCCTACGGGGGGACCCAGTACTTC.

J is TRBJ2-3 and V is TRBV5-4, with 9 nucleotides matching TRBD2. The CDR3 loop spans 15 amino acids. Germline V lookup: CDR1 SGHNT, CDR2 YYREEE (reference sequence). Germline trimming cut 0 bases from V and 2 bases from J; bases unmatched to any gene: 1. CDR3 protein: CASSLEGLATDTQYF. CDR3 DNA sequence: TGTGCCAGCAGCTTGGAGGGACTAGCCACAGATACGCAGTATTTT.

The chain couples TRBV2 to TRBJ2-1; the match to TRBD2 covers 9 bases. The CDR3 loop spans 14 amino acids. Trimming removed 6 bases from V and 6 bases from J; junction bases left unmatched: 6. Germline assignment: CDR1 SNHLY and CDR2 FYNNEI. CDR3 sequence: CASSGTSFGNEQFF. The DNA of the CDR3 is TGTGCCAGCAGCGGGACTAGCTTCGGCAATGAGCAGTTCTTC.

V and J are TRBV4-3 and TRBJ2-2; no clear D. The V gene lost 1 base and the J gene lost 3 bases, with 3 bases spanning the gap. Looked up from germline, CDR1 is LGHNA and CDR2 is YSLEER. The CDR3 contains 13 residues. The CDR3, as DNA: TGCGCCAGCAGCCAAGGGCACACCGGGGAGCTGTTTTTT. Translation: CASSQGHTGELFF.

The chain recombines TRBV6-5 with TRBJ1-1; a weak D match, TRBD1 (5 bases). CDR1 and CDR2 (germline): MNHEY, SVGAGI. V lost 9 bases and J lost 0, with 14 bases in between. The length of the CDR3 is 14 residues. CDR3 residues: CASVKTGMNTEAFF. The CDR3 coding sequence is TGTGCCAGTGTCAAAACAGGCATGAACACTGAAGCTTTCTTT.

The chain employs TRBV5-4 and TRBJ2-7, with D tentatively TRBD1 (6 bases). The V gene's germline CDR1 is SGHNT and CDR2 YYREEE (reference sequence). With 3 bases removed from V and 4 bases from J, the gap between germline ends came to 11 bases. The CDR3 covers 13 residues. CDR3 DNA: TGTGCCAGCAGCTACAGACAGGATTACGAGCAGTACTTC. Protein product: CASSYRQDYEQYF.

The rearrangement links TRBV7-2 to TRBJ2-7, with 8 bases identical to TRBD2. Germline CDR1 and CDR2: SGHTA and FQGNSA. V was pared by 5 bases and J by 4 bases, with 7 bases of the junction left unmatched. The CDR3 covers 14 residues. The CDR3: CASSSGSGGYEQYF. The CDR3 DNA sequence: TGTGCCAGCAGCAGCGGCAGCGGGGGTTACGAGCAGTACTTC.